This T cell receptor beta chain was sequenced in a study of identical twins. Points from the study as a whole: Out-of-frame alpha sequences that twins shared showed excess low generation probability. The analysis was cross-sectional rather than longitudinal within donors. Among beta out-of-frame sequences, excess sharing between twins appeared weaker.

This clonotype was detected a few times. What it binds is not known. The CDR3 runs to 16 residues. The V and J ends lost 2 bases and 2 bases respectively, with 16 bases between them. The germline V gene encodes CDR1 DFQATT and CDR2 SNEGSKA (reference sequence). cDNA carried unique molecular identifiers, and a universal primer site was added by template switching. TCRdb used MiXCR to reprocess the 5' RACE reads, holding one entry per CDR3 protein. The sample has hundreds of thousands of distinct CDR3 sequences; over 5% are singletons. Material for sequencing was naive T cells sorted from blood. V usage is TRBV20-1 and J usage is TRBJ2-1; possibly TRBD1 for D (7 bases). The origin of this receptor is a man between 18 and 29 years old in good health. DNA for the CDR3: TGCAGTGCTAGAAAAGGAGGGGGCGGTCCCTACAATGAGCAGTTCTTC. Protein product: CSARKGGGGPYNEQFF.